What follows are 29 T cell receptor beta chains derived from one specimen sequenced in a study of blood T cell repertoires in COVID-19. Method: immunoSEQ multiplex PCR; TCRdb's copy keeps in-frame clones and lacks some. Of hundreds of thousands of clones in the sample, around 88% were seen once. The specimen was peripheral blood. The receptor source for this set is a young woman who had recovered from COVID-19.

The J gene is TRBJ1-5, the V gene TRBV28; 9 bases map to TRBD1. The germline V gene encodes CDR1 MDHEN and CDR2 SYDVKM. Unmatched junction bases numbered 7, after V lost 3 bases and J lost 10 bases. The CDR3 totals 14 residues. Here the CDR3 reads CASSFTGGVPPQHF. The CDR3 nucleotides are TGTGCCAGCAGTTTTACAGGGGGCGTCCCACCCCAGCATTTT.

This sequence joins TRBV28 and TRBJ1-2; the match to TRBD1 covers 7 bases. Trimming at V came to 6 bases and at J to 4 bases, leaving 5 bases not matched to a gene. The CDR3 extends over 13 amino acids. The germline CDR1 and CDR2 sequences are MDHEN and SYDVKM. In nucleotides, the CDR3 is TGTGCCAGCAGCAAACAGGGGATCTATGGCTACACCTTC. It codes for CASSKQGIYGYTF.

This rearrangement joins TRBV7-9 to TRBJ1-4; 11 nucleotides agree with TRBD1. V lost 4 bases and J lost 7; bases outside the gene matches: 8. The CDR3 covers 16 residues. Germline loops: CDR1 SEHNR, CDR2 FQNEAQ (reference sequence). CDR3 DNA sequence: TGTGCCAGCAGCTCCCGGGACAGGGGGAGAAGTGAAAAACTGTTTTTT. Amino acids: CASSSRDRGRSEKLFF.

Here the CDR3 DNA reads TGTGCCAGCAGCTTGCCCGACAGGGCTGCTAATGAAAAACTGTTTTTT. Its protein product is CASSLPDRAANEKLFF. This rearrangement joins TRBV21-1 to TRBJ1-4; the tabulated D call, TRBD1, remains unverified against the DNA. TRBV21-1 is described as a pseudogene. This CDR3 has 16 residues.

The J gene is TRBJ2-3, the V gene TRBV11-2, with TRBD2 matching over 11 bases. Trimming cost V 5 bases and J 3 bases; bases outside gene matches: 13. The CDR3 loop spans 18 amino acids. Looked up from germline, CDR1 is SGHAT and CDR2 is FQNNGV. DNA for the CDR3: TGTGCCAGCAGCACGGTAGCGGGGGGGCAGGAGTGGACAGATACGCAGTATTTT. Translation: CASSTVAGGQEWTDTQYF.

This clone was seen a single time. The chain uses TRBV5-1 and TRBJ1-4; TRBD1 aligns across 10 bases. The germline CDR1 and CDR2 sequences are SGHRS and YFSETQ. With V trimmed by 4 bases and J by 6 bases, 3 bases remained unmatched. The CDR3 totals 14 residues. The CDR3 region is CASSGGTGDEKLFF. DNA of the CDR3: TGCGCCAGCAGCGGCGGGACAGGGGATGAAAAACTGTTTTTT.

V is TRBV7-8 and J is TRBJ2-1, with TRBD2 matching over 12 bases. The CDR3 consists of 16 residues. Germline V CDR1 and CDR2: SGHVS, FQNEAQ. The V and J ends lost 5 bases and 14 bases, in that order; junction bases with no gene match: 16. CDR3 bases: TGTGCCAGCAGCGCCCAGTGGCTAGCGGGGGGGCAAGGGAAGTTCTTC. Amino acid sequence: CASSAQWLAGGQGKFF.

V is TRBV3-1 (or the pseudogene TRBV3-2) and J is TRBJ2-7; 13 nucleotides agree with TRBD2. This CDR3 region has 15 residues. The ends lost 3 bases at V and 3 bases at J; junction bases unmatched: 2. Germline CDR1 and CDR2: LGHDT and YNNKEL (reference sequence). The CDR3 reads CASSQTSGGRYEQYF. The CDR3 coding sequence is TGTGCCAGCAGCCAGACTAGCGGGGGGCGCTACGAGCAGTACTTC.

The rearrangement uses TRBV28 and TRBJ1-3; no clear D. In germline, CDR1 is MDHEN, CDR2 SYDVKM. Trimming pared 6 bases from V and 0 bases from J, leaving 9 bases between. CDR3 length equals 14 residues. The CDR3, as DNA: TGTGCCAGCAGAGACTCTCACTCTGGAAACACCATATATTTT. It yields the protein CASRDSHSGNTIYF.

The V and J genes are TRBV24-1 and TRBJ2-7, with 11 bases fitting TRBD2. Germline CDR1 is KGHDR and CDR2 is SFDVKD. The CDR3 extends over 17 amino acids. V was pared by 4 bases and J by 6 bases, with 13 bases of the junction left unmatched. The chain's CDR3 is CATSETLAGGKFGEQYF. The CDR3 DNA follows: TGTGCCACCAGTGAGACCCTAGCGGGGGGTAAGTTCGGCGAGCAGTACTTC.

This chain links TRBV7-3 with TRBJ2-1, with D tentatively TRBD2 (6 bases). Germline V gene sequence: CDR1 SGHTA, CDR2 FQGTGA. The CDR3 runs to 16 residues. V was cut by 5 bases and J by 3 bases, with 17 bases left in between. For the CDR3, the DNA is TGTGCCAGCAGCACGCCAGAGTTGGGGGGCTACAATGAGCAGTTCTTC. This encodes CASSTPELGGYNEQFF.

V gene TRBV30 combines with J gene TRBJ2-3; 12 bases are a match to TRBD2. V shed 6 bases and J 3 bases; nucleotides not matched to a gene: 4. Germline V gives CDR1 GTSNPN, CDR2 SVGIG (reference sequence). The CDR3 length is 14 residues. The DNA of the CDR3 is TGTGCCTGTAAAACTAGCGGGGGGACAGATACGCAGTATTTT. It translates to CACKTSGGTDTQYF.

The chain has TRBV6-6 and TRBJ2-3; no firm D call. The CDR3 length is 15 residues. The ends were cut back, 8 bases at V and 5 bases at J, with 20 bases in the middle. Germline lookup yields CDR1 MNHNY and CDR2 SVGAGI (reference sequence). The CDR3 DNA follows: TGTGCCAGCGAGCCTCTGAACTCCGCCGGAGATACGCAGTATTTT. Amino acids: CASEPLNSAGDTQYF.

The chain carries TRBV27 and TRBJ2-5; possibly TRBD1 for D (5 bases). The germline gives CDR1 MNHEY, CDR2 SMNVEV (reference sequence). V was trimmed by 6 bases and J by 4 bases, leaving 12 bases between them. The CDR3 length is 13 residues. The CDR3 region is CASSPLGAETQYF. The CDR3, as DNA: TGTGCCAGCAGCCCCCTTGGGGCAGAGACCCAGTACTTC.

This clone was seen once. The genes are TRBV29-1 and TRBJ1-2, with 8 bases matching TRBD1. This CDR3 has 15 residues. Looked up from germline, CDR1 is SQVTM and CDR2 is ANQGSEA. J gave up 11 bases and V 0 bases, and 14 bases lay outside the gene matches. CDR3 region: CSVEDPLHQTGAYTF. DNA of the CDR3: TGCAGCGTTGAAGATCCCCTCCACCAGACAGGGGCATACACCTTC.

In this sample, this clone turned up a few times. Here the CDR3 DNA reads TGTGCCAGTAGTTTGGGGCTTACCTACGAGCAGTACTTC. It is translated as CASSLGLTYEQYF. The gene calls are TRBV19 and TRBJ2-7, with D possibly TRBD1 on 5 matching bases. Trimming pared 5 bases from V and 2 bases from J, leaving 10 bases between. Germline V gives CDR1 LNHDA, CDR2 SQIVND (reference sequence). The CDR3 is made up of 13 amino acids.

This rearrangement joins TRBV12-3 or TRBV12-4 to TRBJ1-1; no clear D gene. This CDR3 comprises 13 residues. Trimming removed 8 bases at V and 1 base at J, with 11 bases between. The CDR3 sequence is CASSEYGNTEAFF. In DNA, the CDR3 is TGTGCCAGCTCTGAGTACGGGAACACTGAAGCTTTCTTT.

The CDR3 coding sequence is TGTGCCAGCAGTCACCAGGCGGGGGTTACCGGGGAGCTGTTTTTT. The encoded protein is CASSHQAGVTGELFF. The chain employs TRBV6-6 and TRBJ2-2, with 7 bases lining up with TRBD2. CDR3 length equals 15 residues. Trimming at V came to 5 bases and at J to 5 bases, leaving 8 bases not matched to a gene. The germline V gene encodes CDR1 MNHNY and CDR2 SVGAGI (reference sequence).

The J gene is TRBJ2-7, the V gene TRBV4-3, with D possibly being TRBD1 (5 bases). CDR3 length: 12 amino acids. Germline CDR1 is LGHNA and CDR2 is YSLEER. V lost 2 bases, J lost 3 bases, and 5 bases lay in between. CDR3 protein: CASSQQGYEQYF. The CDR3, as DNA: TGCGCCAGCAGCCAACAGGGCTACGAGCAGTACTTC.

The J gene is TRBJ2-7, the V gene TRBV30; TRBD1 aligns across 7 bases. The junction had 10 bases not matched to a gene; V was cut back by 4 bases and J by 4 bases. The CDR3 contains 14 residues. CDR1 and CDR2 from the germline V gene are GTSNPN and SVGIG (reference sequence). Here the CDR3 DNA reads TGTGCCTGGAAAAGGACAGGCTCGGGTTACGAGCAGTACTTC. Its protein is CAWKRTGSGYEQYF.

This chain joins TRBV4-2 and TRBJ2-5, with TRBD1 matching 7 bases. This CDR3 contains 13 residues. The trim removed 5 bases at V and 3 bases at J, leaving 3 bases unmatched. From germline, CDR1 is LGHNA and CDR2 YNFKEQ. In DNA, the CDR3 is TGTGCCAGCAGCTGGGACAGTAAAGAGACCCAGTACTTC. Translation: CASSWDSKETQYF.

The V call is TRBV29-1, the J call TRBJ2-7; D remains ambiguous. Per germline, CDR1 SQVTM and CDR2 ANQGSEA. The length of the CDR3 is 10 residues. Between the trimmed V and J ends, which lost 5 bases and 4 bases, there was a span of 6 bases. The CDR3 nucleotides read TGCAGCGTTAAGGAGTACGAGCAGTACTTC. It is translated as CSVKEYEQYF.

The count of this clone is one. The genes are TRBV4-1 and TRBJ2-4, with D tentatively TRBD1 (6 bases). This CDR3 has 16 amino acids. CDR1 and CDR2 from the germline V gene are MGHRA and YSYEKL. Trimming cost V 0 bases and J 7 bases, with 16 bases left between them. The CDR3: CASSQESEGQGNIQYF. Written as DNA, the CDR3 is TGCGCCAGCAGCCAAGAGAGTGAGGGGCAGGGGAACATTCAGTACTTC.

The chain links TRBV30 to TRBJ2-6; no clear D gene. Trimming pared 0 bases from V and 0 bases from J, leaving 6 bases between. Germline V lookup: CDR1 GTSNPN, CDR2 SVGIG (reference sequence). The CDR3 covers 15 residues. The CDR3 DNA is TGTGCCTGGAGTGTGTCTTCCTCTGGGGCCAACGTCCTGACTTTC. Residues: CAWSVSSSGANVLTF. Drawing the rest from reference TRBV30 and TRBJ2-6, the complete variable domain is SQTIHQWPATLVQPVGSPLSLECTVEGTSNPNLYWYRQAAGRGLQLLFYSVGIGQISSEVPQNLSASRPQDRQFILSSKKLLLSDSGFYLCAWSVSSSGANVLTFGAGSRLTVL.

This chain joins TRBV7-6 and TRBJ1-3, with a possible D match to TRBD1 (6 bases). The CDR3 has 18 residues. V lost 1 base and J 4 bases, leaving 20 bases between the germline ends. Germline V gives CDR1 SGHVS, CDR2 FNYEAQ. The DNA of the CDR3 is TGTGCCAGCAGCTTAGTAGCGGGACAAGGCCCCTCGGGAAACACCATATATTTT. Translating it yields CASSLVAGQGPSGNTIYF.

The J gene is TRBJ1-5, the V gene TRBV12-3 or TRBV12-4; 8 bases are a match to TRBD1. V was clipped by 4 bases and J by 5 bases; unmatched bases: 1. This CDR3 is 13 amino acids long. The CDR3 DNA follows: TGTGCCAGCAGTTCGGACAGGGATCAGCCCCAGCATTTT. Translating gives CASSSDRDQPQHF.

The chain has TRBV5-1 and TRBJ1-3, with 7 positions matching TRBD1. CDR1 SGHRS and CDR2 YFSETQ come from the germline V gene. V shed 4 bases and J 0 bases; nucleotides not matched to a gene: 7. The CDR3 runs 16 residues. CDR3 bases: TGCGCCAGCAGCCTAGACAGGGAATCCTCTGGAAACACCATATATTTT. This translates into CASSLDRESSGNTIYF.

The chain has TRBV5-1 and TRBJ2-1, with 10 bases lining up with TRBD2. Germline V lookup: CDR1 SGHRS, CDR2 YFSETQ. The V gene end was trimmed by 4 bases and the J gene end by 7 bases; junction bases not matched to a gene: 11. This CDR3 is 16 amino acids long. The CDR3 sequence is CASSANSGGKVNEQFF. DNA of the CDR3: TGCGCCAGCAGCGCCAATAGCGGGGGGAAGGTTAATGAGCAGTTCTTC.

The rearrangement links TRBV4-1 to TRBJ1-1; D ambiguous. The germline V gene has CDR1 MGHRA and CDR2 YSYEKL. The CDR3 spans 16 residues. Trimming pared 1 base from V and 7 bases from J, leaving 19 bases between. The CDR3 DNA sequence: TGCGCCAGCAGCCAAGTGGGGAGGAGGAATTCACATGAAGCTTTCTTT. Its protein product is CASSQVGRRNSHEAFF.